Presented here are 21 T cell receptor beta chains from one specimen sequenced in a study of T cells in Graves' hyperthyroidism and ophthalmopathy (dated by TCRdb to the late 2010s). Library creation used multiplex PCR. These reads were obtained on an Illumina HiSeq 2000. Amplification of TCR beta CDR3 regions was carried out from RNA transcripts. For the first round of RT-PCR on the TCR CDR3, the HTBI primer set was used together with the Qiagen OneStep RT-PCR kit. TCRdb trimmed the raw reads at Q25, called clones with MiXCR and kept productive beta chains. When rows share a CDR3 protein, they turn into one entry using the most common DNA and genes. The sample data list about 350,000 distinct CDR3 sequences, and around 14% of these were observed just once. Of the sample, about 26% is held by the ten largest clones. Specimen: blood. All receptors derive from a young woman with Graves' hyperthyroidism.

On this clonotype itself: A read error may explain this, as a much larger clone is one base away. The chain carries TRBV5-4 and TRBJ2-1, with D maybe TRBD2 (6 bases). Germline CDR1 reads SGHNT; CDR2 reads YYREEE (reference sequence). The CDR3 extends over 15 amino acids. V dropped 2 bases and J dropped 5 bases, with 14 bases sitting between them. CDR3 sequence (DNA): TGTGCCAGCAGCTTAAGCGGAGCGGGTAACAATGAGCAGTTCTTC. Its translation is CASSLSGAGNNEQFF.

This clonotype was counted ten times or more. The rearrangement joins TRBV28 to TRBJ2-7, with D possibly being TRBD1 (6 bases). The length of the CDR3 is 11 residues. CDR1 MDHEN and CDR2 SYDVKM come from the germline V gene. Trimming cost V 6 bases and J 6 bases, with 9 bases left between them. CDR3 amino acids: CASSLGGEQYF. The CDR3 DNA reads TGTGCCAGCAGCTTAGGGGGCGAGCAGTACTTC.

This clonotype was seen a handful of times. The J gene is TRBJ1-6, the V gene TRBV7-6; 7 positions match TRBD1. The CDR3 is made up of 15 amino acids. The trim removed 3 bases at V and 7 bases at J, leaving 6 bases unmatched. Germline CDR1 and CDR2: SGHVS and FNYEAQ. CDR3 sequence reads: CASSLNRGTNSPLHF. The DNA for the CDR3 is TGTGCCAGCAGCTTGAACAGGGGTACGAATTCACCCCTCCACTTT. The full variable domain, its missing parts supplied by reference TRBV7-6 and TRBJ1-6, is GAGVSQSPRYKVTKRGQDVALRCDPISGHVSLYWYRQALGQGPEFLTYFNYEAQQDKSGLPNDRFSAERPEGSISTLTIQRTEQRDSAMYRCASSLNRGTNSPLHFGNGTRLTVT.

This clonotype was found many times. The genes are TRBV2 and TRBJ2-2; tentatively, D is TRBD2 (5 bases). The germline V gene encodes CDR1 SNHLY and CDR2 FYNNEI. This CDR3 is built from 16 residues. With 1 base removed from V and 6 bases from J, the gap between germline ends came to 15 bases. This CDR3 is CASSEGVNNGAGELFF. Written as DNA, the CDR3 is TGTGCCAGCAGTGAAGGGGTGAACAACGGGGCCGGGGAGCTGTTTTTT.

With respect to this clonotype: Its ends do not fully match the called genes, so a read error is possible. The CDR3 here is CASSPTGGGPPGADVLTF. Here the CDR3 DNA reads TGTGCCAGCAGTCCTACGGGAGGGGGGCCGCCTGGGGCCGACGTCCTGACTTTC. The chain employs TRBV6-1 and TRBJ2-6; 8 bases are a match to TRBD2. The CDR3 has 18 amino acids. Per the germline V gene, CDR1 is MNHNS and CDR2 is SASEGT.

Points on this clonotype: One base away lies a much larger clone, so this may be a sequencing read error. J is TRBJ2-1 and V is TRBV6-1; a possible D gene is TRBD2 (6 bases). CDR3 size: 16 residues. Germline V gives CDR1 MNHNS, CDR2 SASEGT. Trimming took off 6 bases at V and 11 bases at J, with 26 bases between the two ends. The DNA of the CDR3 is TGTGCCAGCAGCCCGCCTGCTAGCGAGGGTCGCACTAAGCAGTTCTTC. Its protein is CASSPPASEGRTKQFF.

The chain joins TRBV6-2 or TRBV6-3 to TRBJ2-2; unclear D gene. Germline V gene data show CDR1 as MNHEY and CDR2 as SVGEGT. The CDR3 length is 17 residues. V was cut by 0 bases and J by 2 bases, with 13 bases left in between. CDR3 amino acids: CASSYSDSAYNTGELFF. CDR3 bases: TGTGCCAGCAGTTACTCCGACTCCGCCTACAACACCGGGGAGCTGTTTTTT.

This clonotype was observed at least ten times. The CDR3 DNA reads as TGCGCCAGCAGCCGGGACAGGGATTCACCCCTCCACTTT. Protein: CASSRDRDSPLHF. J is TRBJ1-6 and V is TRBV5-1, with 9 bases that match TRBD1. Germline values: CDR1 SGHRS, CDR2 YFSETQ. With 4 bases clipped from V and 8 bases from J, the junction kept 1 base outside the gene matches. The CDR3 runs 13 residues. The full variable domain, completed using reference TRBV5-1 and TRBJ1-6, is KAGVTQTPRYLIKTRGQQVTLSCSPISGHRSVSWYQQTPGQGLQFLFEYFSETQRNKGNFPGRFSGRQFSNSRSEMNVSTLELGDSALYLCASSRDRDSPLHFGNGTRLTVT.

This clonotype was picked up many times. The chain is built from TRBV2 and TRBJ1-4; TRBD1 matches at 7 bases. The CDR3 is made up of 14 amino acids. With 6 bases clipped from V and 10 bases from J, the junction kept 11 bases outside the gene matches. The germline V gene has CDR1 SNHLY and CDR2 FYNNEI. The CDR3 loop reads CASRPNRGGGKLFF. DNA of the CDR3: TGTGCCAGCAGACCCAACAGGGGAGGTGGAAAACTGTTTTTT.

This clonotype was picked up many times. V gene TRBV19 combines with J gene TRBJ2-7; either TRBD1 or TRBD2 may supply D (5 bases each). V was clipped by 5 bases and J by 2 bases, with 10 bases between them. This CDR3 is built from 13 residues. Germline CDR1 is LNHDA and CDR2 is SQIVND (reference sequence). The CDR3 coding sequence is TGTGCCAGTAGTCCTCCGGGGCCCTACGAGCAGTACTTC. It specifies CASSPPGPYEQYF.

This clonotype was counted at least ten times. The chain joins TRBV6-1 to TRBJ1-2; D is unresolved. The germline V gene has CDR1 MNHNS and CDR2 SASEGT. The CDR3 has 14 amino acids. The V gene lost 8 bases and the J gene lost 6 bases, with 19 bases spanning the gap. CDR3 amino acids: CASESGTNPDGYTF. CDR3 DNA: TGTGCCAGCGAATCGGGCACTAACCCGGATGGCTACACCTTC.

This chain joins TRBV11-2 and TRBJ2-1; D unclear. The CDR3 is 15 residues long. Germline CDR1 is SGHAT and CDR2 is FQNNGV. V dropped 5 bases and J dropped 6 bases, with 17 bases sitting between them. The CDR3 region is CASSREPGPLNEQFF. CDR3 in DNA: TGTGCCAGCAGCCGTGAGCCCGGACCCCTCAATGAGCAGTTCTTC.

The rearrangement joins TRBV20-1 to TRBJ1-5, with a tentative D call TRBD1 (5 bases). This CDR3 has 14 amino acids. Germline V gives CDR1 DFQATT, CDR2 SNEGSKA (reference sequence). V was cut by 4 bases and J by 0 bases, with 10 bases left in between. The CDR3 loop reads CSAMGGVSNQPQHF. The CDR3, as DNA: TGCAGTGCTATGGGGGGGGTTAGCAATCAGCCCCAGCATTTT.

The sample holds a few counts of this clonotype. The chain carries TRBV5-4 and TRBJ2-5; D is unresolved. Trimming removed 5 bases from V and 3 bases from J, with 8 bases in between. Germline V lookup: CDR1 SGHNT, CDR2 YYREEE (reference sequence). The CDR3 totals 12 residues. CDR3: CASRDGEETQYF. DNA of the CDR3: TGTGCCAGCAGGGACGGAGAAGAGACCCAGTACTTC.

This clonotype was counted ten times or more. The chain combines TRBV19 with TRBJ1-2; maybe TRBD1 (6 bases). The CDR3 has 14 residues. V gave up 2 bases and J gave up 4 bases, with 11 bases separating them. Germline-derived CDR1 and CDR2 are LNHDA and SQIVND (reference sequence). CDR3 residues: CASSIIGQFYGYTF. Written as DNA, the CDR3 is TGTGCCAGTAGTATAATTGGACAGTTCTATGGCTACACCTTC.

The sample holds a few counts of this clonotype. In nucleotides, the CDR3 is TGTGCCAGCAGGCCTAATTCAGAAGGAAACACCATATATTTT. This translates into CASRPNSEGNTIYF. V gene TRBV27 combines with J gene TRBJ1-3; no definite D call. This CDR3 spans 14 amino acids. The V gene's germline CDR1 is MNHEY and CDR2 SMNVEV (reference sequence). V was cut by 6 bases and J by 4 bases, with 13 bases left in between.

This clonotype was detected many times. The chain employs TRBV6-1 and TRBJ2-6, with 7 bases fitting TRBD2. Losses at the gene ends were 1 base for V and 4 bases for J; bases not matched to a gene: 4. The CDR3 is 16 residues long. From germline, CDR1 is MNHNS and CDR2 SASEGT. The DNA of the CDR3 is TGTGCCAGCAGTGAAGTTGGGGGGGAAGGGGCCAACGTCCTGACTTTC. This codes for CASSEVGGEGANVLTF.

A note on this clonotype: A much larger clone differs by one base, so this may be a read error. The V call is TRBV6-5, the J call TRBJ2-7; no definite D call. CDR1 and CDR2 (germline): MNHEY, SVGAGI. The CDR3 is 15 amino acids. V was pared by 0 bases and J by 7 bases, with 16 bases between. The CDR3 loop is CASSYSKSFVWEQYF. The CDR3, as DNA: TGTGCCAGCAGTTACTCGAAAAGTTTCGTGTGGGAGCAGTACTTC.

This clonotype was found many times. The chain is built from TRBV24-1 and TRBJ2-1; no definite D call. Deletions cut 5 bases from V and 0 bases from J, with 13 bases between. In germline, CDR1 is KGHDR, CDR2 SFDVKD. The CDR3 runs 16 residues. The chain's CDR3 is CATSAHVGSSYNEQFF. CDR3 nucleotide sequence: TGTGCCACCAGTGCCCACGTCGGAAGCTCCTACAATGAGCAGTTCTTC.

This clonotype came up a few times. The chain has TRBV12-3 or TRBV12-4 and TRBJ2-6; 10 nucleotides line up with TRBD1. After removal of 2 bases from V and 1 base from J, the junction contained 5 bases not matched to a gene. The CDR3 consists of 18 residues. The CDR3, as DNA: TGTGCCAGCAGTTTAAGGGGGACAGGGGCTTCTGGGGCCAACGTCCTGACTTTC. It specifies CASSLRGTGASGANVLTF.

The V and J genes are TRBV30 and TRBJ2-7; no firm D call. V was pared by 7 bases and J by 7 bases, with 23 bases between. The length of the CDR3 is 14 residues. In germline, CDR1 is GTSNPN, CDR2 SVGIG (reference sequence). The CDR3 is CAFSARRSVREQYF. The CDR3 coding sequence is TGTGCCTTCTCGGCACGGCGGTCTGTAAGAGAGCAGTACTTC.